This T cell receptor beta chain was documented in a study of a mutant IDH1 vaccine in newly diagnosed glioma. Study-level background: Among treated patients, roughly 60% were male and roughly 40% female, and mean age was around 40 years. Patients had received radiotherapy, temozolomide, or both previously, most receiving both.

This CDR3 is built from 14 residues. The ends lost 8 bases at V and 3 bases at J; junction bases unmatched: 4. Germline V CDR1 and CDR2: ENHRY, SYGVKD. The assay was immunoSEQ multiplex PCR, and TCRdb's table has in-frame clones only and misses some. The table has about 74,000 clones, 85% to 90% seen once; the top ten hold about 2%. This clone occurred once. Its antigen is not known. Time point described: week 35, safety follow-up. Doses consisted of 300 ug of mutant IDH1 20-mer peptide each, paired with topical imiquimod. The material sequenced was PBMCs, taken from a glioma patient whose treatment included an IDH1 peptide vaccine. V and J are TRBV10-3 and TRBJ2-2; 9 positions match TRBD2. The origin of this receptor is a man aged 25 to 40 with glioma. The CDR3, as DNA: TGTGCCATCGGAGCGGGAGGAGACACCGGGGAGCTGTTTTTT. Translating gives CAIGAGGDTGELFF.